Presented here are 27 T cell receptor beta chains from one specimen sequenced in a study of vaccination effects on CD4 cells after COVID-19. Before sequencing, viral peptide pools were used by the ViraFEST assay to expand antigen-specific CD4+ T cells. At the end of 9 to 11 days of culture, CD4+ T cells were isolated. This person caught SARS-CoV-2 sometime from March to December 2020, and PCR testing confirmed the infection. Sequencing was performed with immunoSEQ multiplex PCR; in TCRdb, only in-frame clones are kept and a portion is missing. The sample includes more than 35,000 clones, approximately 72% of them seen just once. No antigen has been assigned to these receptors. This specimen was CD4+ T cells from PBMCs cultured with HCoV-NL63 spike peptides, taken before COVID-19 vaccination. These receptors all stem from a human donor who had a prior SARS-CoV-2 infection.

V gene TRBV30 combines with J gene TRBJ1-5; D unclear. V lost 2 bases, J lost 0 bases, and 8 bases lay in between. Germline values: CDR1 GTSNPN, CDR2 SVGIG (reference sequence). CDR3 length: 14 residues. The CDR3 region has the DNA TGTGCCTGGAGTCCGAGTCATAGCAATCAGCCCCAGCATTTT. The encoded protein is CAWSPSHSNQPQHF.

The table lists this clone with a few counts. This chain uses TRBV2 with TRBJ1-1; a possible D gene is TRBD1 (5 bases). Trimming left V 6 bases short and J 7 bases short, with 18 bases between. This CDR3 comprises 14 residues. Germline lookup yields CDR1 SNHLY and CDR2 FYNNEI. For the CDR3, the DNA is TGTGCCAGCAGACTGAGGTCCCAGGGAGATGAAGCTTTCTTT. Residues: CASRLRSQGDEAFF.

This clone was counted once. DNA of the CDR3: TGTGCCAGCAGTTCTCAAGAGACCCAGTACTTC. It specifies CASSSQETQYF. The gene calls are TRBV28 and TRBJ2-5; D remains ambiguous. Deletions cut 4 bases from V and 2 bases from J, with 2 bases between. Germline loops: CDR1 MDHEN, CDR2 SYDVKM. This CDR3 is 11 amino acids long. The entire variable domain, with the rest obtained from reference TRBV28 and TRBJ2-5, is as follows: DVKVTQSSRYLVKRTGEKVFLECVQDMDHENMFWYRQDPGLGLRLIYFSYDVKMKEKGDIPEGYSVSREKKERFSLILESASTNQTSMYLCASSSQETQYFGPGTRLLVL.

This clone was counted a single time. The CDR3 DNA reads as TGTGCCAGCAGCTTCAGGGGAGAGGTGACTGAAGCTTTCTTT. Translating it yields CASSFRGEVTEAFF. This rearrangement joins TRBV7-9 to TRBJ1-1; perhaps TRBD1 as D (6 bases). Between the trimmed V and J ends, which lost 3 bases and 5 bases, there was a span of 13 bases. The CDR3 totals 14 residues. CDR1 SEHNR and CDR2 FQNEAQ come from the germline V gene (reference sequence).

This rearrangement joins TRBV7-2 to TRBJ2-7, with TRBD1 matching 7 bases. The V gene's germline CDR1 is SGHTA and CDR2 FQGNSA. This CDR3 region has 15 residues. Trimming cost V 0 bases and J 1 base; bases outside gene matches: 3. CDR3: CASSLALTGSYEQYF. Here the CDR3 DNA reads TGTGCCAGCAGCTTAGCCCTGACAGGGTCCTACGAGCAGTACTTC.

V is TRBV15 and J is TRBJ1-2, with 9 bases aligning to TRBD1. Germline CDR1 reads LNHNV; CDR2 reads YYDKDF (reference sequence). The CDR3 runs to 16 residues. V lost 3 bases and J lost 4; bases outside the gene matches: 9. CDR3 in DNA: TGTGCCACCAGCAGGGGCGGACAGGGGAGAATCTATGGCTACACCTTC. It specifies CATSRGGQGRIYGYTF.

The CDR3 DNA follows: TGTGCCAGCAGCCGACAGGGTGGGCCCACGAACACCGGGGAGCTGTTTTTT. This translates into CASSRQGGPTNTGELFF. The J gene is TRBJ2-2, the V gene TRBV4-2, with TRBD1 matching 7 bases. Germline assignment: CDR1 LGHNA and CDR2 YNFKEQ. The length of the CDR3 is 17 residues. J lost 0 bases, V lost 4 bases, and 8 bases had no gene match.

Comments on this clone: At one of its ends the junction is not consistent with the germline gene, which may arise from a read error. The rearrangement links TRBV7-7 to TRBJ2-2; D is unresolved. The CDR3 length is 14 residues. Germline V gene lookup returns CDR1 SSHAT and CDR2 FNYEAQ (reference sequence). CDR3 protein: CASSLTANTGELFF. DNA of the CDR3: TGTGCTAGCAGCTTAACTGCGAACACCGGGGAGCTGTTTTTT.

This sequence joins TRBV4-2 and TRBJ1-1, with a possible D match to TRBD1 (5 bases). V was shortened by 0 bases and J by 8 bases, with 13 bases between the two germline ends. There are 14 residues in the CDR3. Germline V gene sequence: CDR1 LGHNA, CDR2 YNFKEQ. CDR3 DNA sequence: TGTGCCAGCAGCCAAGATTCAAGGGGCCGGGAAGCTTTCTTT. Its translation is CASSQDSRGREAFF.

This clone was observed a few times. This chain's CDR3 is CASSRKQGVDTGELFF. DNA for the CDR3: TGCGCCAGCAGCCGTAAACAGGGTGTCGACACCGGGGAGCTGTTTTTT. The chain links TRBV4-1 to TRBJ2-2; D is possibly TRBD1 (6 bases). This CDR3 is 16 amino acids long. With 4 bases removed from V and 3 bases from J, the gap between germline ends came to 15 bases. Germline CDR1 and CDR2: MGHRA and YSYEKL.

This clone was detected once. The genes are TRBV18 and TRBJ2-7, with 7 bases identical to TRBD2. The CDR3 extends over 14 amino acids. Looked up from germline, CDR1 is KGHSH and CDR2 is LQKENI. After removal of 0 bases from V and 4 bases from J, the junction contained 3 bases not matched to a gene. The CDR3 reads CASSPPSGIYEQYF. CDR3 DNA: TGTGCCAGCTCACCACCAAGCGGGATATACGAGCAGTACTTC.

The table lists this clone with a few counts. The rearrangement uses TRBV3-1 (or the pseudogene TRBV3-2) and TRBJ2-1; 7 bases agree with TRBD2. The V segment lost 8 bases and the J segment 4 bases; nucleotides outside the gene matches: 2. CDR1 and CDR2 from the germline V gene are LGHDT and YNNKEL (reference sequence). CDR3 size: 12 residues. The CDR3 sequence is CASGGEYNEQFF. The CDR3 region has the DNA TGTGCCAGCGGGGGGGAATACAATGAGCAGTTCTTC.

The V and J genes are TRBV2 and TRBJ1-4; possibly TRBD1 for D (5 bases). Germline-derived CDR1 and CDR2 are SNHLY and FYNNEI. Deletions cut 6 bases from V and 4 bases from J, with 12 bases between. This CDR3 region has 14 residues. The CDR3 region is CASSLAGRNEKLFF. DNA for the CDR3: TGTGCCAGCAGCTTGGCAGGGCGTAATGAAAAACTGTTTTTT.

The CDR3 DNA sequence: TGCGCCAGCAGCTCCGGGACACGGGGAGGTGGCGAAAAACTGTTTTTT. Translation: CASSSGTRGGGEKLFF. This chain links TRBV5-1 with TRBJ1-4, with D possibly TRBD1 on 6 matching bases. CDR1 and CDR2 from the germline V gene are SGHRS and YFSETQ. V shed 3 bases and J shed 8 bases, with 20 bases lying between them. The CDR3 sequence is 16 residues long. Based on the CDR3 plus reference TRBV5-1 and TRBJ1-4, the full variable domain is KAGVTQTPRYLIKTRGQQVTLSCSPISGHRSVSWYQQTPGQGLQFLFEYFSETQRNKGNFPGRFSGRQFSNSRSEMNVSTLELGDSALYLCASSSGTRGGGEKLFFGSGTQLSVL.

This clone was counted a single time. The gene calls are TRBV24-1 and TRBJ1-5; D perhaps matches TRBD1 (6 bases). The germline V and J ends were trimmed by 2 bases and 4 bases, with 11 bases remaining between them. The germline CDR1 and CDR2 sequences are KGHDR and SFDVKD. The CDR3 loop spans 15 amino acids. CDR3 loop: CATSDSPDSNQPQHF. CDR3 DNA sequence: TGTGCCACCAGTGATTCCCCGGACAGTAATCAGCCCCAGCATTTT.

The sample holds one count of this clone. V is TRBV5-6 and J is TRBJ2-3, with 7 bases identical to TRBD2. This CDR3 has 15 residues. Per germline, CDR1 SGHDT and CDR2 YYEEEE. V shed 4 bases, J shed 2 bases, and the junction held 7 bases outside the gene matches. The CDR3 loop is CASSLPAGVTDTQYF. The CDR3 DNA follows: TGTGCCAGCAGCCTCCCGGCGGGGGTCACAGATACGCAGTATTTT.

The V and J genes are TRBV6-1 and TRBJ2-1; D unclear. The length of the CDR3 is 15 residues. Trimming removed 7 bases from V and 3 bases from J, with 16 bases in between. Per germline, CDR1 MNHNS and CDR2 SASEGT. In nucleotides, the CDR3 is TGTGCCAGCACCAGAAGTCGGGTTCGCTACAATGAGCAGTTCTTC. Translating gives CASTRSRVRYNEQFF.

This chain uses TRBV6-5 with TRBJ1-5; no reliable D call. The CDR3 has 14 amino acids. The V and J ends lost 9 bases and 0 bases respectively, with 12 bases between them. Germline lookup yields CDR1 MNHEY and CDR2 SVGAGI. The CDR3 DNA reads TGTGCCAGTGGGTTTTCTAATAGCAATCAGCCCCAGCATTTT. Amino acid sequence: CASGFSNSNQPQHF.

The rearrangement joins TRBV4-1 to TRBJ2-7, with 10 bases aligning to TRBD2. The CDR3 length is 15 residues. Per germline, CDR1 MGHRA and CDR2 YSYEKL. V trimming: 3 bases; J trimming: 0 bases; junction bases outside the gene matches: 2. The CDR3 is CASSHRTSGSYEQYF. For the CDR3, the DNA is TGCGCCAGCAGCCACCGGACTAGCGGCTCCTACGAGCAGTACTTC.

The rearrangement links TRBV20-1 to TRBJ1-2; D unresolved. CDR3 length: 10 amino acids. Trimming removed 3 bases from V and 5 bases from J, with 4 bases in between. The germline CDR1 and CDR2 sequences are DFQATT and SNEGSKA (reference sequence). CDR3 nucleotide sequence: TGCAGTGCTAGGGGTTATGGCTACACCTTC. This codes for CSARGYGYTF.

The chain combines TRBV4-1 with TRBJ2-3, with TRBD1 as a possible D gene (5 bases). V lost 6 bases to trimming and J lost 0 bases, with 16 bases between them. The CDR3 sequence is 16 residues long. The V gene's germline CDR1 is MGHRA and CDR2 YSYEKL. The chain's CDR3 is CASRRQQPASTDTQYF. In DNA form, the CDR3 reads TGCGCCAGCAGACGACAGCAGCCCGCCAGCACAGATACGCAGTATTTT.

The chain combines TRBV11-1 with TRBJ2-5, with a possible D match to TRBD2 (6 bases). V shed 5 bases and J shed 0 bases, with 13 bases lying between them. The CDR3 length is 15 residues. The germline V gene encodes CDR1 SGHAT and CDR2 FQDESV (reference sequence). CDR3 in amino acids: CASSRLWTNQETQYF. The CDR3, as DNA: TGTGCCAGCAGCCGTCTCTGGACTAACCAAGAGACCCAGTACTTC.

This chain links TRBV5-1 with TRBJ1-2; D gene unclear. The CDR3 extends over 12 amino acids. Looked up from germline, CDR1 is SGHRS and CDR2 is YFSETQ. V lost 2 bases and J 7 bases, leaving 9 bases between the germline ends. For the CDR3, the DNA is TGCGCCAGCAGCTTAGGATGGTCTGGCTACACCTTC. This codes for CASSLGWSGYTF.

The chain employs TRBV9 and TRBJ1-2; 7 positions match TRBD1. CDR3 length equals 14 residues. Trimming cost V 0 bases and J 6 bases; bases outside gene matches: 5. From germline, CDR1 is SGDLS and CDR2 YYNGEE. The CDR3 spells CASSVGGGGNGYTF. The CDR3 nucleotides are TGTGCCAGCAGCGTAGGTGGAGGGGGCAATGGCTACACCTTC.

The chain carries TRBV5-1 and TRBJ1-2, with 7 bases lining up with TRBD1. Germline CDR1 reads SGHRS; CDR2 reads YFSETQ. V lost 4 bases, J lost 6 bases, and 9 bases stayed unmatched. This CDR3 is built from 14 residues. The CDR3, as DNA: TGCGCCAGCAGCCCGCTGACAGGGCAAAATGGCTACACCTTC. It translates to CASSPLTGQNGYTF. Full variable domain (remainder filled in from reference TRBV5-1 and TRBJ1-2): KAGVTQTPRYLIKTRGQQVTLSCSPISGHRSVSWYQQTPGQGLQFLFEYFSETQRNKGNFPGRFSGRQFSNSRSEMNVSTLELGDSALYLCASSPLTGQNGYTFGSGTRLTVV.

This clone was seen a single time. The chain uses TRBV30 and TRBJ2-1, with 9 bases that match TRBD2. This CDR3 is built from 15 residues. Germline V gene sequence: CDR1 GTSNPN, CDR2 SVGIG (reference sequence). The J segment lost 10 bases and the V segment lost 3 bases, leaving 13 bases of the junction unmatched. The CDR3 sequence: CAWSLLGLAQGEQFF. The CDR3 DNA is TGTGCCTGGAGCCTGTTAGGACTAGCGCAAGGGGAGCAGTTCTTC.

The rearrangement links TRBV7-3 to TRBJ2-1, with a tentative D call TRBD2 (5 bases). Trimming removed 2 bases at V and 12 bases at J, with 14 bases between. The CDR3 is made up of 13 amino acids. Germline V gene sequence: CDR1 SGHTA, CDR2 FQGTGA. CDR3 protein: CASSLAGLTRQFF. The CDR3 DNA follows: TGTGCCAGCAGCTTAGCCGGACTTACCCGGCAGTTCTTC.